The clone carrying this T cell receptor (beta chain) was recorded only once. The sample comes from a study of preoperative IRX-2 immunotherapy in early breast cancer. Germline loops: CDR1 LNHDA, CDR2 SQIVND (reference sequence). This CDR3 contains 16 residues. The V end was cut by 3 bases, the J end by 8 bases, with 19 bases between. Treatment described: preoperative locoregional IRX-2 cytokine immunotherapy. Samples came from a phase Ib trial of preoperative locoregional IRX-2 cytokine immunotherapy. Sequenced by immunoSEQ multiplex PCR; TCRdb stores in-frame clones only, minus some. The sample shows 24,000 or so clones, about 77% of them seen only once.

This TCR derives from a human donor with breast cancer. This chain uses TRBV19 with TRBJ1-4, with unresolved D. This material consisted of lymph node tissue, taken before IRX-2 immunotherapy. The CDR3 loop is CASSMGFSVAPEKLFF. CDR3 in DNA: TGTGCCAGTAGTATGGGCTTTAGCGTAGCCCCCGAAAAACTGTTTTTT.